The 28 T cell receptor beta chains in this list originate from one sample, sequenced in a study of T cell responses to AZD1222 COVID-19 vaccine (dated by TCRdb to about 2021). Preparation of the library involved the immunoSEQ multiplex PCR assay. As stored in TCRdb, this immuneACCESS dataset retains in-frame rearrangements with V and J assigned. A fraction of the clones does not appear; measured against another copy, unresolved V genes explain less than half of the discrepancy, and the remainder lacks a known reason. In all, the sample holds 150,000 or so clones, and just over 90% of those were seen once. The ten biggest clones cover less than 1.5% of the sample. The time point label, read with the paper, signifies: about 28 days (+/-7) after the second vaccine dose. The sequences come from peripheral blood, collected 28 days after the second AZD1222 dose. Receptor source: an adult who received the AZD1222 COVID-19 vaccine.

The V gene is TRBV2, the J gene TRBJ2-2; no clear D gene. Germline assignment: CDR1 SNHLY and CDR2 FYNNEI. The CDR3 covers 11 residues. CDR3 nucleotide sequence: TGTGTTTGCAGGAACACCGGGGAGCTGTTTTTT. Translated: CVCRNTGELFF.

This clone was picked up one time. The V gene is TRBV9, the J gene TRBJ1-1, with 10 nucleotides matching TRBD1. The germline gives CDR1 SGDLS, CDR2 YYNGEE. There are 15 residues in the CDR3. J lost 1 base, V lost 3 bases, and 3 bases had no gene match. The CDR3 protein is CASSAGDRGNTEAFF. The CDR3 nucleotides are TGTGCCAGCAGCGCTGGGGACAGGGGGAACACTGAAGCTTTCTTT.

This sequence joins TRBV28 and TRBJ1-1; D gene unclear. The CDR3 extends over 13 amino acids. Looked up from germline, CDR1 is MDHEN and CDR2 is SYDVKM. With 8 bases removed from V and 0 bases from J, the gap between germline ends came to 10 bases. CDR3 protein: CASCVGMNTEAFF. For the CDR3, the DNA is TGTGCCAGCTGCGTAGGGATGAACACTGAAGCTTTCTTT.

The V gene is TRBV10-2, the J gene TRBJ2-5; D may be TRBD2 (6 bases). The V end was cut by 5 bases, the J end by 1 base, with 8 bases between. The CDR3 sequence is 13 residues long. Germline CDR1 is WSHSY and CDR2 is SAAADI. CDR3 coding DNA: TGCGCCAGCAGTTCGACTAGCCAAGAGACCCAGTACTTC. Its protein is CASSSTSQETQYF.

The J gene is TRBJ2-7, the V gene TRBV9; 9 bases are a match to TRBD2. The germline CDR1 and CDR2 sequences are SGDLS and YYNGEE. The CDR3 extends over 16 amino acids. With 0 bases clipped from V and 4 bases from J, the junction kept 8 bases outside the gene matches. The CDR3 DNA reads TGTGCCAGCAGCGTAGAGGCGGGAGGGGAGGATTACGAGCAGTACTTC. The encoded protein is CASSVEAGGEDYEQYF.

The chain links TRBV4-2 to TRBJ1-2; maybe TRBD1 (5 bases). This CDR3 has 15 amino acids. Trimming pared 0 bases from V and 8 bases from J, leaving 16 bases between. Looked up from germline, CDR1 is LGHNA and CDR2 is YNFKEQ. CDR3 nucleotides: TGTGCCAGCAGCCAAGAATTCGGGGGAGGGGAAGGCTACACCTTC. Translation gives CASSQEFGGGEGYTF.

This clone was picked up a small number of times. The V and J genes are TRBV5-1 and TRBJ1-1, with D uncertain. This CDR3 comprises 15 residues. Germline CDR1 and CDR2: SGHRS and YFSETQ. V lost 4 bases to trimming and J lost 0 bases, with 13 bases between them. The chain's CDR3 is CASSADGPLNTEAFF. The CDR3 DNA reads TGCGCCAGCAGCGCGGACGGACCCCTGAACACTGAAGCTTTCTTT. The complete variable domain, with remaining parts taken from reference TRBV5-1 and TRBJ1-1, reads KAGVTQTPRYLIKTRGQQVTLSCSPISGHRSVSWYQQTPGQGLQFLFEYFSETQRNKGNFPGRFSGRQFSNSRSEMNVSTLELGDSALYLCASSADGPLNTEAFFGQGTRLTVV.

CDR3 amino acids: CSVHAGQETQYF. The DNA for the CDR3 is TGCAGCGTCCATGCTGGCCAAGAGACCCAGTACTTC. The chain joins TRBV29-1 to TRBJ2-5; D gene uncertain. The V gene's germline CDR1 is SQVTM and CDR2 ANQGSEA. CDR3 size: 12 residues. The V end was cut by 6 bases, the J end by 1 base, with 9 bases between.

The rearrangement uses TRBV19 and TRBJ2-4; maybe TRBD2 (5 bases). This CDR3 contains 14 residues. Between the trimmed V and J ends, which lost 3 bases and 8 bases, there was a span of 14 bases. The germline V gene encodes CDR1 LNHDA and CDR2 SQIVND (reference sequence). CDR3 nucleotide sequence: TGTGCCAGTAGTATTGAGAGGATGAGGGACATTCAGTACTTC. This translates into CASSIERMRDIQYF.

The chain's CDR3 is CASSLGRTVNTEAFF. The CDR3 DNA follows: TGCGCCAGCAGCTTGGGACGGACAGTGAACACTGAAGCTTTCTTT. This chain joins TRBV5-1 and TRBJ1-1; TRBD1 might be the D (6 bases). V was clipped by 0 bases and J by 0 bases, with 9 bases between them. Per the germline V gene, CDR1 is SGHRS and CDR2 is YFSETQ. The CDR3 has 15 residues.

This chain uses TRBV7-3 with TRBJ2-1; 8 nucleotides align to TRBD2. The length of the CDR3 is 14 residues. Trimming removed 5 bases from V and 7 bases from J; junction bases left unmatched: 7. Germline V gene lookup returns CDR1 SGHTA and CDR2 FQGTGA. Here the CDR3 reads CASSAGLGLNEQFF. The CDR3 DNA is TGTGCCAGCAGCGCGGGACTAGGTTTGAATGAGCAGTTCTTC.

The chain has TRBV28 and TRBJ1-2; 10 nucleotides agree with TRBD1. Germline assignment: CDR1 MDHEN and CDR2 SYDVKM. Trimming at V came to 5 bases and at J to 4 bases, leaving 7 bases not matched to a gene. The CDR3 totals 15 residues. The CDR3 DNA is TGTGCCAGCAGTACACCCGGGACAGGGGCCTATGGCTACACCTTC. This translates into CASSTPGTGAYGYTF.

The gene calls are TRBV11-2 and TRBJ2-3, with D perhaps matching TRBD2 (7 bases). Germline lookup yields CDR1 SGHAT and CDR2 FQNNGV. CDR3 length: 19 residues. Deletions cut 3 bases from V and 0 bases from J, with 22 bases between. The CDR3 sequence: CASSFDRTSRGASTDTQYF. Written as DNA, the CDR3 is TGTGCCAGCAGCTTCGACAGGACTAGTCGGGGGGCCAGCACAGATACGCAGTATTTT. Drawing the rest from reference TRBV11-2 and TRBJ2-3, the complete variable domain is EAGVAQSPRYKIIEKRQSVAFWCNPISGHATLYWYQQILGQGPKLLIQFQNNGVVDDSQLPKDRFSAERLKGVDSTLKIQPAKLEDSAVYLCASSFDRTSRGASTDTQYFGPGTRLTVL.

V gene TRBV10-3 combines with J gene TRBJ2-2; 9 positions agree with TRBD2. Germline values: CDR1 ENHRY, CDR2 SYGVKD. With V trimmed by 8 bases and J by 1 base, 2 bases remained unmatched. The CDR3 is 14 amino acids. CDR3 residues: CAIPSGVNTGELFF. The CDR3 nucleotides read TGTGCCATCCCTAGCGGGGTGAACACCGGGGAGCTGTTTTTT.

The V gene is TRBV4-2, the J gene TRBJ2-2; weak D call: TRBD2 (5 bases). CDR3 length: 16 residues. Trimming stripped 1 base from V and 0 bases from J, with 9 bases between. In germline, CDR1 is LGHNA, CDR2 YNFKEQ. This chain's CDR3 is CASSQVVASNTGELFF. As DNA, the CDR3 is TGTGCCAGCAGCCAAGTTGTAGCGTCGAACACCGGGGAGCTGTTTTTT.

The chain joins TRBV4-2 to TRBJ2-3; possibly TRBD1 for D (6 bases). V was pared by 7 bases and J by 6 bases, with 8 bases between. CDR1 is LGHNA, CDR2 YNFKEQ, per germline. The CDR3 totals 11 residues. The CDR3 loop is CASTQGDTQYF. As DNA, the CDR3 is TGTGCCAGCACCCAGGGGGATACGCAGTATTTT.

The rearrangement joins TRBV28 to TRBJ1-1, with D uncertain. This CDR3 region has 12 residues. Between the trimmed V and J ends, which lost 6 bases and 3 bases, there was a span of 8 bases. CDR1 and CDR2 from the germline V gene are MDHEN and SYDVKM. CDR3 amino acids: CASRGRDTEAFF. CDR3 in DNA: TGTGCCAGCAGGGGTCGGGACACTGAAGCTTTCTTT.

The count of this clone is one. The rearrangement joins TRBV10-2 to TRBJ2-6; D gene uncertain. This CDR3 region has 15 residues. The V end lost 7 bases, the J end lost 0 bases, and 10 bases lay between the germline ends. Germline V gene data show CDR1 as WSHSY and CDR2 as SAAADI. CDR3 sequence: CASKDRSSGANVLTF. The CDR3 bases are TGCGCCAGCAAGGACCGGAGCTCTGGGGCCAACGTCCTGACTTTC.

The V call is TRBV6-5, the J call TRBJ1-2; TRBD1 agrees at 9 bases. V shed 8 bases, J shed 4 bases, and the junction held 11 bases outside the gene matches. CDR1 is MNHEY, CDR2 SVGAGI, per germline. The CDR3 covers 15 residues. CDR3 sequence reads: CASGSSDRGGYGYTF. DNA of the CDR3: TGTGCCAGCGGATCATCGGACAGGGGAGGCTATGGCTACACCTTC.

This clone was counted only a few times. The genes are TRBV28 and TRBJ1-2, with D unclear. Germline V lookup: CDR1 MDHEN, CDR2 SYDVKM. Trimming removed 8 bases from V and 4 bases from J, with 26 bases in between. CDR3 size: 17 residues. The CDR3 DNA reads TGTGCCAGCTCCCCCCCCCACCGGTCGTCCCCCTCCTATGGCTACACCTTC. It is translated as CASSPPHRSSPSYGYTF.

The chain is built from TRBV27 and TRBJ2-1; TRBD2 might be the D (6 bases). The CDR3 contains 15 residues. Trimming removed 3 bases from V and 8 bases from J, with 17 bases in between. Germline-derived CDR1 and CDR2 are MNHEY and SMNVEV (reference sequence). In DNA form, the CDR3 reads TGTGCCAGCAGTTTCCACCGGGGAGTAGCGGATGAGCAGTTCTTC. As protein: CASSFHRGVADEQFF.

CDR3 DNA sequence: TGTGCCACCAGCACTCCTAGGGGGGACGTGGGGCCCCAGCATTTT. This encodes CATSTPRGDVGPQHF. The chain employs TRBV15 and TRBJ1-5; a weak D match, TRBD1 (6 bases). Trimming pared 4 bases from V and 9 bases from J, leaving 19 bases between. Germline V lookup: CDR1 LNHNV, CDR2 YYDKDF (reference sequence). The CDR3 has 15 residues.

The chain employs TRBV19 and TRBJ1-1, with 7 bases matching TRBD1. The CDR3 has 14 amino acids. CDR1 is LNHDA and CDR2 is SQIVND in the germline V gene (reference sequence). Trimming cost V 2 bases and J 4 bases; bases outside gene matches: 4. DNA for the CDR3: TGTGCCAGTAGTATATTTGCAGGGGGCACTGAAGCTTTCTTT. This codes for CASSIFAGGTEAFF. Full variable domain (outside the CDR3, taken from reference TRBV19 and TRBJ1-1): DGGITQSPKYLFRKEGQNVTLSCEQNLNHDAMYWYRQDPGQGLRLIYYSQIVNDFQKGDIAEGYSVSREKKESFPLTVTSAQKNPTAFYLCASSIFAGGTEAFFGQGTRLTVV.

V and J are TRBV7-9 and TRBJ2-5; TRBD2 agrees at 10 bases. With 1 base clipped from V and 4 bases from J, the junction kept 6 bases outside the gene matches. CDR1 and CDR2 (germline): SEHNR, FQNEAQ (reference sequence). The CDR3 extends over 16 amino acids. DNA of the CDR3: TGTGCCAGCAGCTTAGAGCGAGCGGGAGGGAGAGAGACCCAGTACTTC. Its protein product is CASSLERAGGRETQYF.

J is TRBJ1-2 and V is TRBV28, with TRBD1 as a possible D gene (6 bases). Looked up from germline, CDR1 is MDHEN and CDR2 is SYDVKM. Deletions cut 5 bases from V and 3 bases from J, with 22 bases between. The CDR3 has 17 amino acids. The DNA of the CDR3 is TGTGCCAGCAGTCCAATCACCCCAGGACAGAGCGACTATGGCTACACCTTC. Its protein is CASSPITPGQSDYGYTF.

This clone appeared a single time. The chain is built from TRBV4-2 and TRBJ1-2; D unresolved. This CDR3 comprises 16 residues. Germline values: CDR1 LGHNA, CDR2 YNFKEQ. Between the trimmed V and J ends, which lost 4 bases and 6 bases, there was a span of 21 bases. CDR3 sequence reads: CASSPLVGSSPHGYTF. The DNA for the CDR3 is TGTGCCAGCAGCCCACTAGTGGGGAGTTCCCCCCATGGCTACACCTTC.

This chain links TRBV15 with TRBJ1-1; the D is unclear. Per the germline V gene, CDR1 is LNHNV and CDR2 is YYDKDF (reference sequence). The CDR3 sequence is 14 residues long. V was shortened by 5 bases and J by 0 bases, with 10 bases between the two germline ends. The CDR3 nucleotides are TGTGCCACCAGCTTAGAGAATATGAACACTGAAGCTTTCTTT. Translating it yields CATSLENMNTEAFF.

The chain joins TRBV7-9 to TRBJ2-3; D possibly matches TRBD1 or TRBD2 (5 bases each). Deletions cut 2 bases from V and 0 bases from J, with 12 bases between. Per the germline V gene, CDR1 is SEHNR and CDR2 is FQNEAQ (reference sequence). The CDR3 has 16 amino acids. The CDR3 DNA follows: TGTGCCAGCAGCTTATTGGCAGGGAGCAGCACAGATACGCAGTATTTT. Translated: CASSLLAGSSTDTQYF.